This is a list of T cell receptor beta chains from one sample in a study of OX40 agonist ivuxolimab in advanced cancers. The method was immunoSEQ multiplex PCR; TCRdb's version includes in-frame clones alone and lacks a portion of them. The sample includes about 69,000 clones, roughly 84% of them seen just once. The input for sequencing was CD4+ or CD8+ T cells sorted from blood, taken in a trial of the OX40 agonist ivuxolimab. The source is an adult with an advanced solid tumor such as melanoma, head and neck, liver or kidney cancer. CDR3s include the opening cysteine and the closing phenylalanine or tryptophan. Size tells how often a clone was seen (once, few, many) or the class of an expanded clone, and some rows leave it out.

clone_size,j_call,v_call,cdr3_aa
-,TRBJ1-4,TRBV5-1,CASSLAAGLTNEKLFF
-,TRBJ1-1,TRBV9,CASSVAGLNTEAFF
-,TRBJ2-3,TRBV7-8,CASSSGTSPPDTQYF
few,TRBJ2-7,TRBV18,CASSSPGLVYEQYF
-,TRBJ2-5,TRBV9,CASSVGTSRGQETQYF
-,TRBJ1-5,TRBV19,CASSTETGRPNQPQHF
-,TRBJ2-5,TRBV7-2,CASSLSPGETQYF
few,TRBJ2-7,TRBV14,CASSQVGSGAYEQYF
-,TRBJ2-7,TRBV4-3,CASSQLDNSGYEQYF
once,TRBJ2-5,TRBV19,CASRPAGQGGIGAQYF
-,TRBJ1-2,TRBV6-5,CASSSRGDNRGYTF
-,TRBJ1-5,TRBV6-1,CASSGEVSNQPQHF
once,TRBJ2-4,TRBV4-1,CASSQDRLAKNIQYF
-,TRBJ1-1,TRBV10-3,CAISQGTEAFF
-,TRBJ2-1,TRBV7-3,CASSWGQGPYNEQFF
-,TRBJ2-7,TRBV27,CASSPTREGWYEQYF
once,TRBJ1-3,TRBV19,CASSSGQGRSGNTIYF
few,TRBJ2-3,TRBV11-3,CASSFQHGDTQYF
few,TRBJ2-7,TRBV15,CATSRVASPYEQYF
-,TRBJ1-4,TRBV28,CASSFGVSNEKLFF
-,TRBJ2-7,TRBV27,CASSSGIQPGQIYEQYF
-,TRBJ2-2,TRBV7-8,CASSLIGAIFGGGAGELFF
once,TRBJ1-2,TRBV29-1,CSVDGTGGNYGYTF
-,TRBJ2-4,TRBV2,CASRDRAMVQYF
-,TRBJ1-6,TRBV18,CASSPNPGPLNSPLHF
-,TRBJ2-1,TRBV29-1,CSVEIAGGPYNEQFF
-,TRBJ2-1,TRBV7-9,CASSLALGGTPYNEQFF
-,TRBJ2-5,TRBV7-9,CASRLVRDTRAETQYF
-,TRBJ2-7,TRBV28,CASSLTHEQYF
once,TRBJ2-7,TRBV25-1,CASSEGTVYEQYF
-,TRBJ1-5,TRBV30,CAWSASQGLGGQPQHF
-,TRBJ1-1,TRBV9,CASSVVPGVAEAFF
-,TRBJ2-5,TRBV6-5,CASSAGEATQYF
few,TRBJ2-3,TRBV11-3,CASSPWTSGRDTDTQYF
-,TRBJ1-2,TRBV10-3,CAISEGFMGYTF
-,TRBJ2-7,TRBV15,CATSREQGPYEQYF
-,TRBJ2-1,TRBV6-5,CASSYGTSAGEQFF
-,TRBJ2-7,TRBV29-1,CSATGTGDYEQYF
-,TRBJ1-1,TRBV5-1,CASSSIGGNTEAFF
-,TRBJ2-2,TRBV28,CASTSGGADDTGELFF
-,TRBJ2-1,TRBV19,CASSLGGISYNEQFF
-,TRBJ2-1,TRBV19,CASSIGGQSYNEQFF
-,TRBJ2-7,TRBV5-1,CASSFGTGYYEQYF